This T cell receptor (beta chain) was documented in a study of regulatory T cells in long-lasting Graves disease. V shed 2 bases and J shed 8 bases, with 16 bases lying between them. Germline lookup yields CDR1 SEHNR and CDR2 FQNEAQ (reference sequence). The CDR3 runs 15 residues. Libraries of TCR beta came from iRepertoire HTBI primers plus Arm-PCR of CDR3 regions. TCRdb analysed the multiplex PCR reads with MiXCR anew, one entry per CDR3 protein. Of hundreds of thousands of distinct CDR3 sequences detected, roughly 13% appear once; the ten largest clones hold over 7.5%. Time point here: newly diagnosed GD, antithyroid drugs for less than 3 months. Generation of the TCR library employed RNA extracted from PBMCs. These same records also appear under a second study, on T cells in Graves' hyperthyroidism and ophthalmopathy.

The clonotype comes from a man aged 30 to 45 with Graves disease. This sequence joins TRBV7-9 and TRBJ2-1; TRBD2 is a possible D gene (6 bases). The sequencing here drew on peripheral blood mononuclear cells (PBMCs), taken at new diagnosis, from a patient treated with antithyroid drugs. CDR3 DNA: TGTGCCAGCAGCTTACGTCGGGACTTCGGCGATGAGCAGTTCTTC. It codes for CASSLRRDFGDEQFF.